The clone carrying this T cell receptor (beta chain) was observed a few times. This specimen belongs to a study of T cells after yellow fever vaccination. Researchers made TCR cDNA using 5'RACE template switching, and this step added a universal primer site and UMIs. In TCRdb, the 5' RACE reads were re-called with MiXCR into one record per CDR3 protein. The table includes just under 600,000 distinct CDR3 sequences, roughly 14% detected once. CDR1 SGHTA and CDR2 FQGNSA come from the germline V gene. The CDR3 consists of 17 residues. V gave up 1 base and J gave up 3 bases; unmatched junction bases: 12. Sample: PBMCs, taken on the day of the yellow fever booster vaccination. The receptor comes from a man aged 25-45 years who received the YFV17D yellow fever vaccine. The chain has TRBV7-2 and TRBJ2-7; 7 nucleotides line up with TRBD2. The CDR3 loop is CASSLGGSGWGVYEQYF. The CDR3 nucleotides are TGTGCCAGCAGCTTAGGTGGTAGCGGGTGGGGGGTCTACGAGCAGTACTTC.